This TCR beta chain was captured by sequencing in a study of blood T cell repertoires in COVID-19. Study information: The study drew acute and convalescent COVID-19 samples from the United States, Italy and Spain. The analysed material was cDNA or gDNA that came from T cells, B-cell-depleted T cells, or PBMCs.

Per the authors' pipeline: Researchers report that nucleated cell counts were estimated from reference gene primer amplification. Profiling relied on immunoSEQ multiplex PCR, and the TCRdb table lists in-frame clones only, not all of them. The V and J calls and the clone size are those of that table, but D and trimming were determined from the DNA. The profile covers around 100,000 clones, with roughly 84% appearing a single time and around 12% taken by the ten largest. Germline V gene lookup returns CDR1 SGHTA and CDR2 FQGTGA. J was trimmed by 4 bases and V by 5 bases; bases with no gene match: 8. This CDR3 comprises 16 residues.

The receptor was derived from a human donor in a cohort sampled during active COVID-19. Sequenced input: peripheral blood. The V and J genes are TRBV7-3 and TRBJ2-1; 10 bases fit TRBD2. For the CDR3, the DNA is TGTGCCAGCAGCCCCATCTCTAGCGGGGGTTACAATGAGCAGTTCTTC. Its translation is CASSPISSGGYNEQFF.